The 23 T cell receptor beta chains given below trace back to one sample, sequenced in a study of shared clonotypes between healthy human individuals. TCRdb keeps only in-frame clones here, not all; method: immunoSEQ multiplex PCR. Of 2 million to 2.5 million clones listed, approximately 96% are singletons. The sequenced sample was naive CD4+ T cells sorted from blood. Noted subset: CD45RA+ positively selected. The source is a man between 18 and 29 years old in good health.

The chain couples TRBV10-3 to TRBJ1-1; D unclear. The CDR3 sequence is 12 residues long. Germline loops: CDR1 ENHRY, CDR2 SYGVKD. V shed 3 bases and J shed 3 bases, with 5 bases lying between them. The CDR3 region has the DNA TGTGCCATCAGTGAAGGGTACACTGAAGCTTTCTTT. It translates to CAISEGYTEAFF.

The gene calls are TRBV18 and TRBJ2-2; D might be TRBD1 (6 bases). CDR3 length: 13 residues. Germline assignment: CDR1 KGHSH and CDR2 LQKENI. V was pared by 6 bases and J by 5 bases, with 10 bases between. CDR3 loop: CASSQGQTGELFF. In DNA form, the CDR3 reads TGTGCCAGCTCTCAAGGACAGACCGGGGAGCTGTTTTTT.

The chain carries TRBV6-5 and TRBJ2-7, with D hard to call. V was shortened by 7 bases and J by 3 bases, with 13 bases between the two germline ends. CDR1 and CDR2 from the germline V gene are MNHEY and SVGAGI. The CDR3 covers 13 residues. CDR3 in DNA: TGTGCCAGCAACCAACAACAGCTCTACGAGCAGTACTTC. Encoded protein: CASNQQQLYEQYF.

The V call is TRBV7-9, the J call TRBJ1-4; no clear D. CDR3 length: 15 residues. V was clipped by 5 bases and J by 0 bases, with 10 bases between them. Germline CDR1 reads SEHNR; CDR2 reads FQNEAQ (reference sequence). DNA for the CDR3: TGTGCCAGCAGCCAACCCGTCGCAACTAATGAAAAACTGTTTTTT. It translates to CASSQPVATNEKLFF.

The chain has TRBV10-1 and TRBJ2-2, with D perhaps matching TRBD2 (5 bases). V was pared by 6 bases and J by 1 base, with 9 bases between. From germline, CDR1 is WNHNN and CDR2 SYGVQD (reference sequence). The CDR3 spans 14 residues. CDR3 nucleotides: TGCGCCAGCAGGATGGGGAGGAACACCGGGGAGCTGTTTTTT. This encodes CASRMGRNTGELFF.

V gene TRBV4-3 combines with J gene TRBJ1-4; D gene unclear. There are 13 residues in the CDR3. Per germline, CDR1 LGHNA and CDR2 YSLEER. V gave up 0 bases and J gave up 7 bases, with 6 bases separating them. Written as DNA, the CDR3 is TGCGCCAGCAGCCAAGATTATGGTGAAAAACTGTTTTTT. This codes for CASSQDYGEKLFF.

V gene TRBV5-1 combines with J gene TRBJ2-7; D may be TRBD2 (6 bases). The CDR3 sequence is 15 residues long. CDR1 and CDR2 from the germline V gene are SGHRS and YFSETQ. The V and J ends lost 1 base and 2 bases respectively, with 13 bases between them. Here the CDR3 reads CASSLSRGGTYEQYF. The DNA for the CDR3 is TGCGCCAGCAGCTTGTCCCGAGGCGGGACCTACGAGCAGTACTTC.

The chain uses TRBV29-1 and TRBJ1-2; a possible D gene is TRBD1 (5 bases). The CDR3 totals 11 residues. Trimming removed 8 bases from V and 8 bases from J, with 15 bases in between. Germline CDR1 SQVTM, CDR2 ANQGSEA. Here the CDR3 reads CSSRRGEGYTF. As DNA, the CDR3 is TGCAGCTCCCGGAGGGGCGAGGGCTACACCTTC. The full variable domain, its missing parts supplied by reference TRBV29-1 and TRBJ1-2, is SAVISQKPSRDICQRGTSLTIQCQVDSQVTMMFWYRQQPGQSLTLIATANQGSEATYESGFVIDKFPISRPNLTFSTLTVSNMSPEDSSIYLCSSRRGEGYTFGSGTRLTVV.

The chain joins TRBV4-1 to TRBJ1-6; D uncertain. V was pared by 6 bases and J by 10 bases, with 19 bases between. Germline CDR1 and CDR2: MGHRA and YSYEKL. The CDR3 spans 15 residues. CDR3: CASRLRRAQKSPLHF. The CDR3 bases are TGCGCCAGCAGGCTACGACGGGCACAAAAATCACCCCTCCACTTT.

J is TRBJ2-7 and V is TRBV5-1; TRBD1 agrees at 7 bases. The CDR3 has 13 residues. Per the germline V gene, CDR1 is SGHRS and CDR2 is YFSETQ. V dropped 3 bases and J dropped 6; count of bases not matched to a gene: 6. This CDR3 reads CASSSQGDAEQYF. The CDR3 DNA follows: TGCGCCAGCAGCTCCCAGGGGGATGCCGAGCAGTACTTC.

The chain has TRBV5-1 and TRBJ2-7; a weak D match, TRBD2 (6 bases). The CDR3 is 14 residues long. Germline V lookup: CDR1 SGHRS, CDR2 YFSETQ. Deletions cut 0 bases from V and 3 bases from J, with 10 bases between. CDR3: CASSLVGGIYEQYF. CDR3 bases: TGCGCCAGCAGCTTGGTCGGAGGGATCTACGAGCAGTACTTC.

The genes are TRBV4-3 and TRBJ2-3, with 8 bases that match TRBD1. Germline values: CDR1 LGHNA, CDR2 YSLEER. V dropped 0 bases and J dropped 4; count of bases not matched to a gene: 6. This CDR3 has 16 residues. The chain's CDR3 is CASSQEFRGPADTQYF. The CDR3 DNA sequence: TGCGCCAGCAGCCAAGAGTTCAGGGGGCCGGCAGATACGCAGTATTTT.

The CDR3 DNA is TGCGCCAGCAGCCATCTTTCACTGAACACTGAAGCTTTCTTT. It yields the protein CASSHLSLNTEAFF. The chain employs TRBV4-1 and TRBJ1-1, with D unclear. The V and J ends lost 3 bases and 0 bases respectively, with 8 bases between them. CDR3 length equals 14 residues. Germline V gene lookup returns CDR1 MGHRA and CDR2 YSYEKL.

A remark on this clone: Other DNA variants within this sample encode the same CDR3. This chain uses TRBV5-4 with TRBJ2-5, with 7 bases aligning to TRBD1. Germline CDR1 SGHNT, CDR2 YYREEE (reference sequence). The CDR3 contains 13 residues. After removal of 4 bases from V and 2 bases from J, the junction contained 2 bases not matched to a gene. The CDR3 sequence: CASSRDRQETQYF. CDR3 nucleotide sequence: TGTGCCAGCAGCCGGGACAGACAAGAGACCCAGTACTTC.

The chain carries TRBV2 and TRBJ2-2; 7 nucleotides match TRBD2. The CDR3 totals 13 residues. V trimming: 8 bases; J trimming: 1 base; junction bases outside the gene matches: 1. CDR1 is SNHLY, CDR2 FYNNEI, per germline. CDR3 loop: CASRGENTGELFF. CDR3 coding DNA: TGTGCCAGCCGGGGGGAGAACACCGGGGAGCTGTTTTTT.

This clone was counted a single time. This rearrangement joins TRBV5-8 to TRBJ2-7; 8 bases line up with TRBD1. The CDR3 is made up of 14 amino acids. The V segment lost 2 bases and the J segment 4 bases; nucleotides outside the gene matches: 5. Germline lookup yields CDR1 SGHTS and CDR2 YDEGEE. CDR3 protein: CASSFRQGAYEQYF. The CDR3 nucleotides read TGTGCCAGCAGCTTTCGCCAGGGGGCATACGAGCAGTACTTC.

CDR3 nucleotides: TGTGCCAGCTCACCACCGGGGCAGGGCACGTCTCAGCCCCAGCATTTT. Translating it yields CASSPPGQGTSQPQHF. The chain combines TRBV18 with TRBJ1-5, with D possibly matching TRBD1 (5 bases). V was clipped by 0 bases and J by 6 bases, with 15 bases between them. The CDR3 spans 16 residues. Germline V gene sequence: CDR1 KGHSH, CDR2 LQKENI.

The gene calls are TRBV7-8 and TRBJ2-4, with D tentatively TRBD2 (6 bases). Trimming shortened V by 3 bases and J by 9 bases, and 18 bases separated the two germline ends. This CDR3 has 15 amino acids. From germline, CDR1 is SGHVS and CDR2 FQNEAQ. The CDR3 DNA reads as TGTGCCAGCAGCTTGAGTAGGACACCCGGGGGCATTCAGTACTTC. It specifies CASSLSRTPGGIQYF.

The rearrangement uses TRBV30 and TRBJ2-3, with D perhaps matching TRBD1 (6 bases). Trimming cost V 0 bases and J 14 bases, with 18 bases left between them. The CDR3 is 13 amino acids. Germline loops: CDR1 GTSNPN, CDR2 SVGIG (reference sequence). The CDR3 DNA reads as TGTGCCTGGAGTGTAAAGGCGGCAGGGGAACCGTATTTT. Encoded protein: CAWSVKAAGEPYF.

The chain links TRBV18 to TRBJ2-2; D is perhaps TRBD1 (7 bases). Germline CDR1 KGHSH, CDR2 LQKENI. V was clipped by 3 bases and J by 0 bases, with 11 bases between them. This CDR3 spans 16 amino acids. CDR3 protein: CASSPDRTTNTGELFF. The CDR3 nucleotides are TGTGCCAGCTCACCGGACAGGACTACGAACACCGGGGAGCTGTTTTTT.

CDR3 region: CATSREVDTEAFF. The CDR3 DNA sequence: TGTGCCACCAGCAGGGAGGTGGACACTGAAGCTTTCTTT. V gene TRBV15 combines with J gene TRBJ1-1; unclear D gene. The CDR3 is 13 amino acids. V dropped 3 bases and J dropped 3 bases, with 8 bases sitting between them. Germline values: CDR1 LNHNV, CDR2 YYDKDF (reference sequence).

As concerns this clone: The same CDR3 also results from other DNA sequences found in this sample. V gene TRBV7-2 combines with J gene TRBJ2-5, with a weak D call TRBD2 (6 bases). V lost 1 base, J lost 5 bases, and 8 bases lay in between. CDR1 is SGHTA and CDR2 is FQGNSA in the germline V gene. This CDR3 spans 13 amino acids. CDR3 residues: CASSLGLAETQYF. In nucleotides, the CDR3 is TGTGCCAGCAGCTTAGGCCTAGCGGAGACCCAGTACTTC.

The chain is built from TRBV5-1 and TRBJ2-5; either TRBD1 or TRBD2 may fit D (6 bases each). The germline V gene has CDR1 SGHRS and CDR2 YFSETQ. V was cut by 4 bases and J by 1 base, with 14 bases left in between. The CDR3 sequence is 15 residues long. CDR3 amino acids: CASSPSGAPQETQYF. DNA of the CDR3: TGCGCCAGCAGCCCCTCGGGGGCTCCCCAAGAGACCCAGTACTTC. Supplemented by reference TRBV5-1 and TRBJ2-5, the full variable domain reads KAGVTQTPRYLIKTRGQQVTLSCSPISGHRSVSWYQQTPGQGLQFLFEYFSETQRNKGNFPGRFSGRQFSNSRSEMNVSTLELGDSALYLCASSPSGAPQETQYFGPGTRLLVL.